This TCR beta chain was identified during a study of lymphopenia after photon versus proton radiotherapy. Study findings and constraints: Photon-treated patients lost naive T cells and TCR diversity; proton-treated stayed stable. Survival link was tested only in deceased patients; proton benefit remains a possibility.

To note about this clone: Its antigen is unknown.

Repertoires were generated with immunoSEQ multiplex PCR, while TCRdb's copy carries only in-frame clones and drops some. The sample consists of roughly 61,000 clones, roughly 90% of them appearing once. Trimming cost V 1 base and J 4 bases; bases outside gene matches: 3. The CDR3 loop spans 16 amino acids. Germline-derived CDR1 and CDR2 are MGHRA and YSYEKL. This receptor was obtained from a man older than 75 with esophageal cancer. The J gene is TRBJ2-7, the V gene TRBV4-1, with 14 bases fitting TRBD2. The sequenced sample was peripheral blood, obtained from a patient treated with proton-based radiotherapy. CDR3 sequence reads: CASSQGLAGGRYEQYF. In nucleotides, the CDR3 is TGCGCCAGCAGCCAAGGACTAGCGGGAGGGCGATACGAGCAGTACTTC.